This record concerns one T cell receptor beta chain sequence. Its antigen is currently unknown. This specimen comes from a study of CD8 T cell repertoires and HIV-1 epitope variants. This CDR3 comprises 17 residues. Trimming took 0 bases from V and 5 from J, leaving 16 bases between them. Germline lookup yields CDR1 MNHNS and CDR2 SASEGT. TCRdb's table, derived via immunoSEQ multiplex PCR, lists solely in-frame clones and lacks some. Of about 5,800 clones listed, about 65% are singletons. This chain uses TRBV6-1 with TRBJ1-4; the D gene is possibly TRBD1 (6 bases). Sequencing was carried out using cultured CD8+ T cells derived from PBMCs. This TCR was recovered from a male donor with HIV. For the CDR3, the DNA is TGTGCCAGCAGTGAAGCGCTCCCCGGGACATCCAATGAAAAACTGTTTTTT. It yields the protein CASSEALPGTSNEKLFF.